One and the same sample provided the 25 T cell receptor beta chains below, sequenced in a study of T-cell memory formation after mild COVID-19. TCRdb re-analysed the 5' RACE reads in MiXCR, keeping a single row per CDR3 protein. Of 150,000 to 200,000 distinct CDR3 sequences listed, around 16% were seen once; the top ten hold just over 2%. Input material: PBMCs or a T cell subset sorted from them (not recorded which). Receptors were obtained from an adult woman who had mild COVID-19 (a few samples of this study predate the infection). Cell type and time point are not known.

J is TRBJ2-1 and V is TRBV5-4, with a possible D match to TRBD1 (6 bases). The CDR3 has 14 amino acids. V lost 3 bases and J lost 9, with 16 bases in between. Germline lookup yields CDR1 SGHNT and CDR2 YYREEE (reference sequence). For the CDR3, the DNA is TGTGCCAGCAGCTCCGTGGACAGCCGGGGTGAGCAGTTCTTC. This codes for CASSSVDSRGEQFF.

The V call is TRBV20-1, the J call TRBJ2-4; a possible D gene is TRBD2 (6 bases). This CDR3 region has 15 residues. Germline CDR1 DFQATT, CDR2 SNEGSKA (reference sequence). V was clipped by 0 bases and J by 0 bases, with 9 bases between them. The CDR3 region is CSARDLGGAKNIQYF. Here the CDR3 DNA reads TGCAGTGCTAGAGATCTCGGGGGAGCCAAAAACATTCAGTACTTC.

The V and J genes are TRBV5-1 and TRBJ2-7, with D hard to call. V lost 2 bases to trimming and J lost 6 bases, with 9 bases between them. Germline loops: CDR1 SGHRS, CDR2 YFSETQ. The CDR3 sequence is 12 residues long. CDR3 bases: TGCGCCAGCAGCTTCGACATTCGCGAGCAGTACTTC. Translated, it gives CASSFDIREQYF.

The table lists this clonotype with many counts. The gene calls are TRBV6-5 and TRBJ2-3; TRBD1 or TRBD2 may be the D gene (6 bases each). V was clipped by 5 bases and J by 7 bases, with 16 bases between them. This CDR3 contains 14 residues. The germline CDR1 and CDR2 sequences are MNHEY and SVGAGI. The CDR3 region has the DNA TGTGCCAGCAGTCCCGAGGGGGGTAGGAATACGCAGTATTTT. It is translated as CASSPEGGRNTQYF.

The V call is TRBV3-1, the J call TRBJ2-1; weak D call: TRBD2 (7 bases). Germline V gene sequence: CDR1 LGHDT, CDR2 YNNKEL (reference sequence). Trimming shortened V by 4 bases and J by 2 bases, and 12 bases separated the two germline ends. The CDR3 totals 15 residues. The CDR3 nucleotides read TGTGCCAGCAGCCCGCGGGGGCGTACCTACAATGAGCAGTTCTTC. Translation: CASSPRGRTYNEQFF.

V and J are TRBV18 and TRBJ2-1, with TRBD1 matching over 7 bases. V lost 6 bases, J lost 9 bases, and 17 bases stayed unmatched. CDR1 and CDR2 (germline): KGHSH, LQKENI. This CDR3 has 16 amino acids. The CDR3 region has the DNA TGTGCCAGCTCCCGAACAACTGACAGGGTAGGTGGTGAGCAGTTCTTC. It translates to CASSRTTDRVGGEQFF.

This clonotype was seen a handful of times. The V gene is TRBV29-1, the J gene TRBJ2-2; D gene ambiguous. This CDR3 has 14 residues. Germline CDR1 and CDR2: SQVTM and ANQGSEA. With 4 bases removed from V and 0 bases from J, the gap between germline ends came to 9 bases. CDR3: CSVGTGTNTGELFF. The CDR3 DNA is TGCAGCGTTGGGACCGGAACGAACACCGGGGAGCTGTTTTTT.

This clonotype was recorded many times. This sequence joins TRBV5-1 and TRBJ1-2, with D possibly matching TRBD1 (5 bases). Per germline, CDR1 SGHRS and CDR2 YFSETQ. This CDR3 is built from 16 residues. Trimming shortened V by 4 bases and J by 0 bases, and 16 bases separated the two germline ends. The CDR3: CASSGPGRTSNYGYTF. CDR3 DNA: TGCGCCAGCAGCGGACCGGGACGAACCTCTAACTATGGCTACACCTTC.

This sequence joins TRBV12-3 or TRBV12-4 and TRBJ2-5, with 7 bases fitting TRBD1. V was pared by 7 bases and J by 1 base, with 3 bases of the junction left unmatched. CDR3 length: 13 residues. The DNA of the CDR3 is TGTGCCAGCACCGACAGGGTCCAAGAGACCCAGTACTTC. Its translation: CASTDRVQETQYF.

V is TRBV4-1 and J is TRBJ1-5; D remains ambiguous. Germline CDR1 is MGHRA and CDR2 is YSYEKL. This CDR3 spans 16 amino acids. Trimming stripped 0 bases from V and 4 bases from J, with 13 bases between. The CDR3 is CASSQDETRLNQPQHF. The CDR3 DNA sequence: TGCGCCAGCAGCCAAGATGAGACCCGGCTTAATCAGCCCCAGCATTTT.

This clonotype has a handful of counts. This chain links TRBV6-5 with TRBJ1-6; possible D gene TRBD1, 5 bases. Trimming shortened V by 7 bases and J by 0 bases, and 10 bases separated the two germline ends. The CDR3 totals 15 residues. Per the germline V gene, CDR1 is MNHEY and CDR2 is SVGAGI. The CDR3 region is CASTPGSSYNSPLHF. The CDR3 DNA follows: TGTGCCAGCACCCCAGGGAGCTCCTATAATTCACCCCTCCACTTT.

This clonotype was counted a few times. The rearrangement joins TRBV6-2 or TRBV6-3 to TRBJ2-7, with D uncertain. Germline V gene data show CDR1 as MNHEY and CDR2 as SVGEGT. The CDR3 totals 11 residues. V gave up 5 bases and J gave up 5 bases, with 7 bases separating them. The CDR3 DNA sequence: TGTGCCAGCAGTGGAACCAACGAGCAGTACTTC. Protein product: CASSGTNEQYF.

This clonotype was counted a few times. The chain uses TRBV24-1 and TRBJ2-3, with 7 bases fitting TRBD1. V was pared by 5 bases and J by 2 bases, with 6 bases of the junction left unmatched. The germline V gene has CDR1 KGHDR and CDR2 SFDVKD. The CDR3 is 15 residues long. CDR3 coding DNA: TGTGCCACCAGTGCCGTGACAGGGTTCACAGATACGCAGTATTTT. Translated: CATSAVTGFTDTQYF.

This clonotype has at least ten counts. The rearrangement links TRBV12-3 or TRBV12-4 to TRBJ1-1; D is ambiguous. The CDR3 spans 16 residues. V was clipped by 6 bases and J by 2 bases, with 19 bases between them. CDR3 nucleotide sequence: TGTGCCAGCAGGCAACTATCGGGTTCCTCAAACACTGAAGCTTTCTTT. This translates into CASRQLSGSSNTEAFF.

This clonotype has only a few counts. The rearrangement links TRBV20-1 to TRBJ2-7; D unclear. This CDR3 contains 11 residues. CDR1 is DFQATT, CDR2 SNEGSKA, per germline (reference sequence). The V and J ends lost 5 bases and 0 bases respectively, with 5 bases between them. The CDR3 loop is CSARHSYEQYF. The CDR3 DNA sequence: TGCAGTGCTCGACACTCCTACGAGCAGTACTTC.

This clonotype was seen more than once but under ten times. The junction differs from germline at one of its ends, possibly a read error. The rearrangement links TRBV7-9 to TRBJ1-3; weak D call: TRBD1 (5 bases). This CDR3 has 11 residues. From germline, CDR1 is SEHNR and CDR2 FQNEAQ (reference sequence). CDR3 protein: CASSLGQSDHF. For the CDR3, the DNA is TGTGCCAGCAGCTTAGGACAGTCGGACCATTTT.

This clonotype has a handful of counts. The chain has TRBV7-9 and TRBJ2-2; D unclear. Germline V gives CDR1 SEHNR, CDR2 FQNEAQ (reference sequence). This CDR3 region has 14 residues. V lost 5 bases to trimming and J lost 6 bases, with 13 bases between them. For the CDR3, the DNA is TGTGCCAGCAGCCGTAAATCATGGGCCGGGGAGCTGTTTTTT. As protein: CASSRKSWAGELFF.

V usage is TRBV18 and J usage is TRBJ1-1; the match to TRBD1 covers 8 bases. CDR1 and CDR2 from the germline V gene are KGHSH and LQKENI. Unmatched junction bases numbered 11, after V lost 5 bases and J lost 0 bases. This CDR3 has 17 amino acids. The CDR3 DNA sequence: TGTGCCAGCTCAAAACGACCGGGACAGGCTATGAACACTGAAGCTTTCTTT. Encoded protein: CASSKRPGQAMNTEAFF.

DNA for the CDR3: TGTGCCAGCTCACGCGCCGGGACAGATTACAATGAGCAGTTCTTC. Encoded protein: CASSRAGTDYNEQFF. The chain recombines TRBV18 with TRBJ2-1, with 7 bases identical to TRBD1. With 4 bases clipped from V and 4 bases from J, the junction kept 7 bases outside the gene matches. This CDR3 comprises 15 residues. Germline V CDR1 and CDR2: KGHSH, LQKENI.

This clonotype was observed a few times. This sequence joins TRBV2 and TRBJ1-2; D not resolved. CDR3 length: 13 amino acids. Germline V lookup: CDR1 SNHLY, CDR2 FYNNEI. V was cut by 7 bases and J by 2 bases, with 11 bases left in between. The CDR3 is CASTRAVNYGYTF. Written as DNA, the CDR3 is TGTGCCAGCACAAGAGCAGTCAACTATGGCTACACCTTC.

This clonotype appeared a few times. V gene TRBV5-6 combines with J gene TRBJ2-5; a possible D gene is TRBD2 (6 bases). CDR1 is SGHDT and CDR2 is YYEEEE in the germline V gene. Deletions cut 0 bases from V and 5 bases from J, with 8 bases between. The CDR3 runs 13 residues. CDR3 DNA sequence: TGTGCCAGCAGCTTGGATGGAGGGGAGACCCAGTACTTC. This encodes CASSLDGGETQYF.

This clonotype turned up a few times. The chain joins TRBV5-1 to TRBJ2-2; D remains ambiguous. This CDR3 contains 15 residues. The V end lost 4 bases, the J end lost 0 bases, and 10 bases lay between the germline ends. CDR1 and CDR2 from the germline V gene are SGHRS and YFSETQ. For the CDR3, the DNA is TGCGCCAGCAGCCGCATGAACCCGAACACCGGGGAGCTGTTTTTT. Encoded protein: CASSRMNPNTGELFF.

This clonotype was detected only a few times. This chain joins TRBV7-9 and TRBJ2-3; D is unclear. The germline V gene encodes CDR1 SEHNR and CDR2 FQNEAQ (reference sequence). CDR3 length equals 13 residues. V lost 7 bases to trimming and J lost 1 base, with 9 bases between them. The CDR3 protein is CASTDLGTDTQYF. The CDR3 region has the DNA TGTGCCAGCACCGACTTGGGCACAGATACGCAGTATTTT.

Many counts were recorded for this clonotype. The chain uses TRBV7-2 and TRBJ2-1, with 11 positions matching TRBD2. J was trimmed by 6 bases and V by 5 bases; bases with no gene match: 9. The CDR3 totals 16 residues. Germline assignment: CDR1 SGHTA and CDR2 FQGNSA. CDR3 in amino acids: CASSPKLAGGPNEQFF. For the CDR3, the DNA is TGTGCCAGCAGCCCAAAGCTAGCGGGGGGCCCCAATGAGCAGTTCTTC.

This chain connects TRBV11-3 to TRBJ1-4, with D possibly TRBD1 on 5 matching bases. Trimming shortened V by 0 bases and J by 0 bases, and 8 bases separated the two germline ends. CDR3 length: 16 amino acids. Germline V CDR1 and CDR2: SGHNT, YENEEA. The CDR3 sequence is CASSLDGTTTNEKLFF. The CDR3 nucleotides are TGTGCCAGCAGCTTAGATGGGACTACAACTAATGAAAAACTGTTTTTT. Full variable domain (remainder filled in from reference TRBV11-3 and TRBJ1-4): EAGVVQSPRYKIIEKKQPVAFWCNPISGHNTLYWYLQNLGQGPELLIRYENEEAVDDSQLPKDRFSAERLKGVDSTLKIQPAELGDSAVYLCASSLDGTTTNEKLFFGSGTQLSVL.